The present T cell receptor beta chain was sequenced within a study of blood T cell repertoires in COVID-19. Study background: The United States, Italy and Spain were the sources of the acute and convalescent COVID-19 samples. PBMCs, B-cell-depleted T cells, or T cells were the source of the cDNA or gDNA that made up the material.

Per the authors' pipeline: Counts of nucleated cells, estimated from reference gene primer amplification, were obtained. Assay used: immunoSEQ multiplex PCR; TCRdb lists only in-frame clones, some missing. V and J calls plus clone size are reproduced from that table; the DNA served to infer D and trimming. The sample lists a few hundred thousand clones, roughly nine tenths occurring once. V lost 4 bases and J lost 3; bases outside the gene matches: 8. Germline CDR1 SGHRS, CDR2 YFSETQ. The CDR3 loop spans 16 amino acids. This clonotype originated in a young man who had recovered from COVID-19. Sequenced input: peripheral blood. This rearrangement joins TRBV5-1 to TRBJ1-4, with TRBD1 identical over 8 bases. This CDR3 is CASSGGQAQPNEKLFF. The CDR3 bases are TGCGCCAGCAGCGGGGGACAGGCGCAGCCTAATGAAAAACTGTTTTTT.